Below, one T cell receptor beta chain is given with its context. What it binds is not known. The data were obtained in a study of blood T cells in healthy people across ages. A second roughly 6 to 11 cycle PCR used barcoded and J-beta primers. TCRdb fed the 5' RACE reads into MiXCR, producing one record per CDR3 protein. This sample yields approximately 1.5 million distinct CDR3 sequences, of which approximately 42% are seen a single time; approximately 4.1% belongs to the top ten. General study results and limits: Unsorted PBMCs ruled out conclusive naive versus antigen-experienced comparison.

The sequence was collected from a woman between 18 and 29 years old in good health. What was sequenced was blood.

The chain's CDR3 is CSARDNDNEQFF. The CDR3 DNA reads as TGCAGTGCTAGAGATAATGACAATGAGCAGTTCTTC. The V gene is TRBV20-1, the J gene TRBJ2-1; D is ambiguous. V lost 0 bases to trimming and J lost 5 bases, with 5 bases between them. Germline CDR1 and CDR2: DFQATT and SNEGSKA (reference sequence). The CDR3 sequence is 12 residues long.